Below are 10 T cell receptor beta chains sequenced from a single sample in a study of CD8+CD57+ T cells in acquired aplastic anemia. CD8+CD57+ cell expansion, shown by flow cytometry, had occurred in the patients selected for sequencing. The template used for profiling TCR beta VDJ and CDR3 was genomic DNA. TCRdb independently ran MiXCR on the reads; one entry per CDR3 protein. The table has 160,000 or so distinct CDR3 sequences, less than 50% seen once. What was sequenced was sorted CD4+, CD8+, or CD8+CD57+ T cells (not recorded which) from PBMCs. These receptors originate from a human donor with aplastic anemia.

The rearrangement links TRBV24-1 to TRBJ2-3; 8 bases fit TRBD2. The V gene's germline CDR1 is KGHDR and CDR2 SFDVKD. V was pared by 3 bases and J by 6 bases, with 13 bases of the junction left unmatched. This CDR3 region has 17 residues. CDR3 bases: TGTGCCACCAGTGATGCAGCGGGAGTGGGTATTAGGGATACGCAGTATTTT. This sequence encodes CATSDAAGVGIRDTQYF.

This clonotype was found a few times. J is TRBJ1-2 and V is TRBV20-1; D might be TRBD1 (5 bases). Looked up from germline, CDR1 is DFQATT and CDR2 is SNEGSKA (reference sequence). Trimming left V 6 bases short and J 5 bases short, with 22 bases between. The CDR3 consists of 15 residues. The CDR3 bases are TGCAGTGCCGATCTCCGTGCAGGGTCCGTGTATGGCTACACCTTC. As protein: CSADLRAGSVYGYTF.

This clonotype has ten or more counts. The chain is built from TRBV12-3 or TRBV12-4 and TRBJ1-1; D remains ambiguous. CDR3 length: 14 amino acids. Between the trimmed V and J ends, which lost 3 bases and 1 base, there was a span of 9 bases. CDR3 sequence (DNA): TGTGCCAGCAGTTTTTCTTCGGGGAACACTGAAGCTTTCTTT. It yields the protein CASSFSSGNTEAFF.

The rearrangement uses TRBV6-5 and TRBJ2-1; TRBD2 matches 10 bases. Germline V gene lookup returns CDR1 MNHEY and CDR2 SVGAGI. CDR3 length: 14 residues. V trimming: 3 bases; J trimming: 9 bases; junction bases outside the gene matches: 5. CDR3 residues: CASSYLAGAPEQFF. As DNA, the CDR3 is TGTGCCAGCAGTTATCTAGCGGGAGCTCCTGAGCAGTTCTTC.

Only one count was recorded for this clonotype. The chain is built from TRBV19 and TRBJ1-6, with TRBD1 as a possible D gene (5 bases). This CDR3 comprises 13 residues. V lost 6 bases, J lost 6 bases, and 9 bases lay in between. Germline CDR1 reads LNHDA; CDR2 reads SQIVND (reference sequence). CDR3 amino acids: CASSRESNSPLHF. The DNA of the CDR3 is TGTGCCAGTAGCAGGGAAAGTAATTCACCCCTCCACTTT.

The chain carries TRBV7-8 and TRBJ2-5; D is unresolved. There are 13 residues in the CDR3. The ends were cut back, 5 bases at V and 5 bases at J, with 12 bases in the middle. Per germline, CDR1 SGHVS and CDR2 FQNEAQ. CDR3: CASSVRHTETQYF. The DNA for the CDR3 is TGTGCCAGCAGCGTCCGACATACTGAGACCCAGTACTTC. The variable domain in full, with the rest retrieved from reference TRBV7-8 and TRBJ2-5, is GAGVSQSPRYKVAKRGQDVALRCDPISGHVSLFWYQQALGQGPEFLTYFQNEAQLDKSGLPSDRFFAERPEGSVSTLKIQRTQQEDSAVYLCASSVRHTETQYFGPGTRLLVL.

The chain is built from TRBV15 and TRBJ1-4; D gene unclear. V was shortened by 3 bases and J by 8 bases, with 10 bases between the two germline ends. In germline, CDR1 is LNHNV, CDR2 YYDKDF (reference sequence). The CDR3 runs to 13 residues. The CDR3 DNA is TGTGCCACCAGCAGGAGAATGGTAGAAAAACTGTTTTTT. Its translation is CATSRRMVEKLFF. Full variable domain (outside the CDR3, taken from reference TRBV15 and TRBJ1-4): DAMVIQNPRYQVTQFGKPVTLSCSQTLNHNVMYWYQQKSSQAPKLLFHYYDKDFNNEADTPDNFQSRRPNTSFCFLDIRSPGLGDTAMYLCATSRRMVEKLFFGSGTQLSVL.

The chain employs TRBV25-1 and TRBJ2-1; TRBD2 might be the D (6 bases). With 1 base removed from V and 4 bases from J, the gap between germline ends came to 11 bases. Per the germline V gene, CDR1 is MGHDK and CDR2 is SYGVNS. The CDR3 contains 15 residues. CDR3 nucleotide sequence: TGTGCCAGCAGTGAATCCGGGGGTGGATACAATGAGCAGTTCTTC. Protein product: CASSESGGGYNEQFF.

The V gene is TRBV3-1, the J gene TRBJ2-1; TRBD2 matches at 13 bases. This CDR3 has 14 amino acids. Germline assignment: CDR1 LGHDT and CDR2 YNNKEL (reference sequence). V gave up 1 base and J gave up 9 bases; unmatched junction bases: 0. The CDR3 sequence: CASSQGTSGSEQFF. The DNA for the CDR3 is TGTGCCAGCAGCCAAGGGACTAGCGGGAGTGAGCAGTTCTTC.

In this sample, this clonotype turned up many times. This sequence joins TRBV4-1 and TRBJ2-3; 8 nucleotides agree with TRBD1. V gave up 4 bases and J gave up 5 bases; unmatched junction bases: 8. Germline CDR1 reads MGHRA; CDR2 reads YSYEKL. The CDR3 totals 15 residues. The CDR3 DNA follows: TGCGCCAGCAGCCTCGGACAGGGTTTAGGAGATACGCAGTATTTT. Its translation is CASSLGQGLGDTQYF.